A single T cell receptor beta chain is shown here with its context. The antigen remains undetermined. This CDR3 has 15 amino acids. Germline loops: CDR1 MNHEY, CDR2 SVGAGI. V was clipped by 2 bases and J by 5 bases, with 15 bases between them. Assay: immunoSEQ multiplex PCR; the TCRdb copy retains only in-frame clones and omits some. This sample has around 2.1 million clones, with 95% found just once. This entry is derived from a study of shared clonotypes between healthy human individuals. Whole-study context: Each donor contributed plates that comprised three CD4 naive, three CD4 memory, two CD8 naive and one CD8 memory.

Findings and limits, study-wide: Among non-shared clonotypes, generation probabilities were lower than among those shared by all four donors.

The rearrangement links TRBV6-5 to TRBJ1-1, with D possibly matching TRBD1 (5 bases). The sequence was obtained from a man aged 18 to 35 in good health. The sample consisted of naive CD4+ T cells sorted from blood. This sample's subset: CD45RA+ positively selected. In DNA form, the CDR3 reads TGTGCCAGCAGTTACGTACAGGCCGGTGGGACTGAAGCTTTCTTT. Amino acid sequence: CASSYVQAGGTEAFF.